The entry below gives a single TCR beta chain sequence along with its context. Healthy HIV-negative adults with no recent acute infections or vaccinations were recruited as donors. Donors, without exception, were Caucasian adults residing in Nashville, Tennessee. This sample was included in a study of shared clonotypes between healthy human individuals. Study summary: A couple of women and a few men aged 18 to 49 served as donors.

The CDR3 has 14 residues. V gave up 6 bases and J gave up 2 bases; unmatched junction bases: 4. CDR1 LGHNA and CDR2 YSLEER come from the germline V gene. Each subset's genomic DNA was shared equally among a number of immunoSEQ plates. Here immunoSEQ multiplex PCR was the method, and the copy in TCRdb shows in-frame clones only, minus some. Here the sample spans about 480,000 clones, almost 80% being singletons. Sequences were obtained from PBMCs. The rearrangement links TRBV4-3 to TRBJ2-7; 10 bases match TRBD2. The TCR originated in a woman aged 40 to 55 in good health. Some clones in this sample may be carry-over from other donors' samples. The CDR3 loop reads CASSPSGSAYEQYF. DNA for the CDR3: TGCGCCAGCAGTCCTAGCGGGAGCGCCTACGAGCAGTACTTC.